This TCR beta chain emerged from a study of T cell repertoires in cytomegalovirus infection. Study background: Public signatures in TCR beta pointed to CMV infection and matching HLA type. Study-wide points: What dominated the ex vivo response were HLA-C-restricted CMV-specific TCR beta clonotypes. The cumulative frequency of public TCR beta families distinguished individuals who carried CMV together with the relevant HLA.

A single record per CDR3 protein comes from TCRdb applying MiXCR to the reads. The data contain approximately 150,000 distinct CDR3 sequences, 17% of them singletons. This clonotype was counted between two and nine times. The target antigen is unknown. Material for sequencing was CD8+ T cells from PBMCs. The source is a human donor in good health (CMV status not recorded). Some clones in this sample may be carry-over from other donors' samples.

DNA of the CDR3: TGCAGCGTTGAACCGACCCTCCGGGATGGCTACACCTTC. It is translated as CSVEPTLRDGYTF. V and J are TRBV29-1 and TRBJ1-2; D not certain. CDR1 and CDR2 (germline): SQVTM, ANQGSEA. Trimming stripped 2 bases from V and 6 bases from J, with 13 bases between. The CDR3 loop spans 13 amino acids.